The rows below give T cell receptor beta chains drawn from one sample of a study of identifying expanded T cells in peripheral blood. The protocol was immunoSEQ multiplex PCR, while the TCRdb copy is restricted to in-frame clones and leaves out a portion. The data hold approximately 91,000 clones, with about 91% observed a single time. The specimen was blood. Every receptor here comes from a person aged 18 to 69 in good health. CDR3s include the opening cysteine and the closing phenylalanine or tryptophan. The D gene is left open where the match is weak.

v_call | d_call | cdr3_aa
TRBV6-1 | TRBD2 | CASSSGVSSYEQYF
TRBV7-2 | . | CASSLIGQETQYF
TRBV7-9 | . | CASSLVGSEADTQYF
TRBV27 | . | CASSAHSYEQYF
TRBV6-5 | TRBD1 | CASSYTRTGLDTQYF
TRBV30 | . | CAWSVWVGGGEQYF
TRBV21-1 | . | CASSSTQTGQETQYF
TRBV19 | . | CASSIRATNEKLFF
TRBV5-4 | TRBD2 | CASSSTSGIPYEQYF
TRBV4-3 | TRBD2 | CASSQLRGGDYEQYF
TRBV9 | . | CASSVGSADTQYF
TRBV30 | . | CAWSWGLGGEQFF
TRBV20-1 | . | CSATLETQYF
TRBV5-4 | . | CASSFLEHSTDTQYF
TRBV5-1 | . | CASSFLRIGADTQYF
TRBV7-9 | . | CASSLEGEWSYEQYF
TRBV4-2 | TRBD2 | CASSQDEHSGDYNEQFF
TRBV6-4 | TRBD1 | CASSEGQDTDTQYF
TRBV29-1 | TRBD2 | CSVEPGLEGNEQFF
TRBV6-6 | . | CASSPTGTLSEQYF
TRBV9 | . | CASSGDTSSYNSPLHF
TRBV30 | . | CAWSGGGTDTQYF
TRBV28 | . | CASVYFGGQYF
TRBV29-1 | TRBD1 | CSGKTGDEQYF
TRBV2 | TRBD2 | CASSGWEGSYEQYF
TRBV14 | . | CASSQRGAADPYAGNYEQYF
TRBV27 | . | CASRVLRGSYQETQYF
TRBV19 | TRBD1 | CASSITGANQPQHF
TRBV4-2 | . | CASSQALEYEQYF
TRBV6-1 | . | CASRPTGPTEQYF
TRBV19 | . | CASSPSFSGNTIYF
TRBV6-4 | TRBD1 | CASSVETGDTGELFF
TRBV18 | TRBD2 | CASSPPRLAGEDEKTDTQYF
TRBV30 | . | CAWSRDVEQFF
TRBV2 | . | CASSPLSGALPRPFF
TRBV7-8 | TRBD1 | CASSSRRGQSYEQYF
TRBV28 | . | CASRLEDQPQHF
TRBV27 | . | CASSRKPHTGELFF
TRBV14 | . | CASNRYGEGNTIYF
TRBV5-4 | TRBD2 | CASSFGSSGRGEQYF